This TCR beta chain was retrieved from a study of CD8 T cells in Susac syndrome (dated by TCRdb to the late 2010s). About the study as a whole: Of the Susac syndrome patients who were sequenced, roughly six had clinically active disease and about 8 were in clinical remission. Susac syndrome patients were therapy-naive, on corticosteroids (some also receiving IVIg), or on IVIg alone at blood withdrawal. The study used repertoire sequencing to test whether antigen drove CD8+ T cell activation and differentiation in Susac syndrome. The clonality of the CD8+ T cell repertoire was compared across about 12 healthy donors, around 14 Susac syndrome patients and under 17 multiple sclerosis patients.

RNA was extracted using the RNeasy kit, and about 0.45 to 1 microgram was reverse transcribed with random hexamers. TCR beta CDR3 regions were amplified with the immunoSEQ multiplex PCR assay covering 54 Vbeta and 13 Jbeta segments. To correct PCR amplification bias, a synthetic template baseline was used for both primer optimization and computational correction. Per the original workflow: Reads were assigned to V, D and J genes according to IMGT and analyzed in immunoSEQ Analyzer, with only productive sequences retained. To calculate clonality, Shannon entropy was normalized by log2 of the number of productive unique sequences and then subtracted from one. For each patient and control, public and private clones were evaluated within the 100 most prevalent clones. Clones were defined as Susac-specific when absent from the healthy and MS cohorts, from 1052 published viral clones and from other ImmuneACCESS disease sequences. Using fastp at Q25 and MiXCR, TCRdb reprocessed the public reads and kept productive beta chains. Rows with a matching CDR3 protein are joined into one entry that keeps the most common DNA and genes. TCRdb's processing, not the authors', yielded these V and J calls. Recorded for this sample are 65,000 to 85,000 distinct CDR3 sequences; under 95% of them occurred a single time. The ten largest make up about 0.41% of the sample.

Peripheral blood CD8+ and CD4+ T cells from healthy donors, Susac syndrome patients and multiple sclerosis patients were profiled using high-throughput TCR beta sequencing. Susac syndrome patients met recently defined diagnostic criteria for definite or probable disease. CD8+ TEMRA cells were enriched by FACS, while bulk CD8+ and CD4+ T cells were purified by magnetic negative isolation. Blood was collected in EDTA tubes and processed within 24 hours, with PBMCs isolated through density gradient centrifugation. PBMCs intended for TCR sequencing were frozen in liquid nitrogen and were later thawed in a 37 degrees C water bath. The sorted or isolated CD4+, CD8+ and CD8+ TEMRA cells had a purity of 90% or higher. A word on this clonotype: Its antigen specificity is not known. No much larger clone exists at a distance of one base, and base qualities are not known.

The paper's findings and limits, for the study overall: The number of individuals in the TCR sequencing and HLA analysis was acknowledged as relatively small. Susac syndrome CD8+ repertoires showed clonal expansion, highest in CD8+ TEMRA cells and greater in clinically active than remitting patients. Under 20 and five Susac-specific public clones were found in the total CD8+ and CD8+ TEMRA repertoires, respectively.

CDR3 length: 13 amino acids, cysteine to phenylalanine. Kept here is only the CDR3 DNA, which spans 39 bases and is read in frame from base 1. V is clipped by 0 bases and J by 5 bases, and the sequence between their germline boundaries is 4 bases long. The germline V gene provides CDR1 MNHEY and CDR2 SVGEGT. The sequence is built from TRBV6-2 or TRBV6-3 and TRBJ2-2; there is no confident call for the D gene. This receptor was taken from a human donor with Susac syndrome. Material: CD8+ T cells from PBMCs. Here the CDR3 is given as CASSYSETGELFF. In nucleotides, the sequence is TGTGCCAGCAGTTACTCGGAGACCGGGGAGCTGTTTTTT.